This TCR beta chain was found in a study of T cells in Graves' hyperthyroidism and ophthalmopathy. Germline lookup yields CDR1 SEHNR and CDR2 FQNEAQ (reference sequence). The V segment lost 5 bases and the J segment 8 bases; nucleotides outside the gene matches: 14. This CDR3 contains 16 residues. RNA transcripts were the template for amplifying TCR beta CDR3 regions. First-round RT-PCR with HTBI primers amplified the TCR CDR3 region. Each CDR3 protein is one row after TCRdb ran MiXCR on the multiplex PCR reads. The table lists roughly 800,000 distinct CDR3 sequences, around 38% of them singletons. Hyperthyroidism, newly diagnosed and lasting under 2 months, affected patients aged 18 to 65.

This sequence joins TRBV7-9 and TRBJ1-2; 10 nucleotides align to TRBD1. This sequence was found in a man between 18 and 29 years old with Graves' hyperthyroidism. Sequencing was done on a sample of blood. As DNA, the CDR3 is TGTGCCAGCAGCCCGCCCCCAGGGACAGGGGCTGAGGGCTACACCTTC. As protein: CASSPPPGTGAEGYTF.